The T cell receptor beta chain under discussion was sequenced for a study of cytomegalovirus exposure and HLA in healthy donors. Broader study findings: Analyses of presence and absence presupposed an approximately uniform sequencing depth across donors. Several of the most significant clusters appeared linked to common viral pathogens, based on a later analysis.

A remark on this clone: Its antigen is currently unknown.

Amplification used 60 Vbeta primers and 13 Jbeta primers. Profiled with immunoSEQ multiplex PCR; TCRdb holds only in-frame clones, not every one. The sample holds about 180,000 clones; 75% to 85% are singletons and the top ten take about 1.6%. The sample comprised PBMCs. The sequence was obtained from a man younger than 35 in good health and CMV-seronegative.

Here the CDR3 reads CASSPRQLAALPYNEQFF. The CDR3 DNA sequence: TGTGCCAGCAGCCCCCGTCAACTAGCGGCCCTACCCTACAATGAGCAGTTCTTC. The chain uses TRBV14 and TRBJ2-1; 8 bases fit TRBD2. V lost 4 bases, J lost 2 bases, and 13 bases stayed unmatched. The CDR3 spans 18 residues. Germline lookup yields CDR1 SGHDN and CDR2 FVKESK.